This T cell receptor (beta chain) was profiled in a study of Ad26.COV2.S vaccination and SARS-CoV-2 variants. For the study at large: Into the muscle, Ad26.COV2.S was dosed once or twice, 56 days apart.

Clones were sequenced by immunoSEQ multiplex PCR, and TCRdb holds only the in-frame ones, with some missing. The sample lists fewer than 500,000 clones, 80% to 95% occurring once. The sample's treatment: roughly 18 received Ad26.COV2.S at low or high dose, single or two shots; about 5 received placebo; per-sample allocation not given. It was on day 63 after the first vaccine or placebo injection that samples were taken. What was given as vaccine was an Ad26 vector encoding Wuhan-strain SARS-CoV-2 spike. Sequenced here: peripheral blood, sampled in a trial of Ad26.COV2.S vaccine versus placebo. This clonotype was obtained from a person between 18 and 65 years old who received the Ad26.COV2.S COVID-19 vaccine or a placebo.

CDR3 residues: CASSQRLAGDVGSGEQYF. The CDR3 DNA reads TGCGCCAGCAGCCAGAGACTAGCGGGAGACGTCGGATCGGGGGAGCAGTACTTC. This sequence joins TRBV4-3 and TRBJ2-7, with 12 positions matching TRBD2. V gave up 3 bases and J gave up 7 bases; unmatched junction bases: 16. Per germline, CDR1 LGHNA and CDR2 YSLEER. The CDR3 sequence is 18 residues long.